This T cell receptor beta chain was captured in a study of CD8 T cells in ankylosing spondylitis. The CDR3 contains 16 residues. The V end lost 2 bases, the J end lost 3 bases, and 13 bases lay between the germline ends. The germline V gene has CDR1 SGHDN and CDR2 FVKESK. Using its own MiXCR run on the 5' RACE reads, TCRdb lists one record per CDR3 protein. The data contain some 130,000 distinct CDR3 sequences, roughly 15% of them seen just once; the ten biggest clones take up about 2.7%. The table lists this clonotype with many counts. The receptor was derived from a female donor with ankylosing spondylitis or in good health (not recorded which). What was sequenced was blood, either unsorted or a sorted T cell fraction (not recorded which). J is TRBJ2-2 and V is TRBV14; tentative D call: TRBD1 (5 bases). The CDR3 loop is CASSQTSTGYTGELFF. The CDR3 nucleotides are TGTGCCAGCAGCCAAACGTCCACAGGTTACACCGGGGAGCTGTTTTTT.